Described below is a single T cell receptor (beta chain) sequence and its context. Its antigen is currently unknown. Germline and junction disagree at one end, which may indicate a read error. Among the exclusions were patients with other autoimmune diseases, uncontrolled infections, pregnancy or lactation. Each diagnosis was determined on the basis of clinical symptoms, serum thyroxine, TRAb, thyroid ultrasound and orbital computed tomography. The data originate from a study of Graves' ophthalmopathy and Graves' hyperthyroidism. Regarding the study as a whole: Classification of ophthalmopathy versus stable hyperthyroidism by a 13-signature model yielded around 88% sensitivity and just under 84% specificity.

Germline CDR1 SEHNR, CDR2 FQNEAQ (reference sequence). This CDR3 has 15 residues. The authors amplified TCR beta CDR3 regions, and they did so from RNA transcripts for repertoire sequencing. An opening RT-PCR round employed HTBI primers and preceded a second-round multiplex PCR. A single record per CDR3 protein comes from TCRdb applying MiXCR to the multiplex PCR reads. Here the sample spans around 600,000 distinct CDR3 sequences, about 41% being singletons. What was sequenced was peripheral blood. This chain joins TRBV7-9 and TRBJ1-2; D is ambiguous. This clonotype was sampled from an adult man with Graves' ophthalmopathy. CDR3 bases: TGTGCCCGCAGCCTATACGGAGAGGCGAACTATGGCTACACCTTC. It specifies CARSLYGEANYGYTF.